The 7 T cell receptor beta chains presented below share a single source sample, sequenced in a study of T-cell reconstitution after alpha-beta-depleted transplantation in children. Library preparation (for TCRbeta) was performed with unique molecular identifiers. TCRdb reanalysed the PCR reads using MiXCR and keeps one entry per CDR3 protein. The sample consists of approximately 170,000 distinct CDR3 sequences, around 10% of them appearing once. The specimen comprised PBMCs, sampled before TCRalphabeta/CD19-depleted stem cell transplant. All receptors derive from a boy between 2 and 10 years old with acute myeloid leukemia, due to receive a stem cell transplant.

This clonotype was seen many times. The chain is built from TRBV12-3 or TRBV12-4 and TRBJ2-1; 14 bases match TRBD2. V trimming: 4 bases; J trimming: 0 bases; junction bases outside the gene matches: 11. The CDR3 covers 20 residues. CDR3 sequence: CASSSSGLAGGLSSYNEQFF. CDR3 nucleotide sequence: TGTGCCAGCAGTTCCTCCGGACTAGCGGGGGGATTAAGCTCCTACAATGAGCAGTTCTTC.

This clonotype was recorded at least ten times. The gene calls are TRBV5-1 and TRBJ2-3, with TRBD2 identical over 16 bases. V gave up 2 bases and J gave up 4 bases; unmatched junction bases: 1. The CDR3 is 16 amino acids. Germline CDR1 SGHRS, CDR2 YFSETQ. CDR3 residues: CASSLGTSGGADTQYF. As DNA, the CDR3 is TGCGCCAGCAGCTTAGGGACTAGCGGGGGGGCAGATACGCAGTATTTT.

This clonotype was counted ten times or more. The rearrangement links TRBV18 to TRBJ2-7; 14 nucleotides align to TRBD2. This CDR3 is built from 15 residues. Germline CDR1 KGHSH, CDR2 LQKENI. V dropped 3 bases and J dropped 6; count of bases not matched to a gene: 4. DNA for the CDR3: TGTGCCAGCTCACCGACTAGCGGGAGGGCCATCGAGCAGTACTTC. Translated: CASSPTSGRAIEQYF.

This clonotype was counted many times. V and J are TRBV27 and TRBJ1-1; D unclear. V was cut by 5 bases and J by 0 bases, with 13 bases left in between. This CDR3 spans 15 amino acids. The germline gives CDR1 MNHEY, CDR2 SMNVEV (reference sequence). CDR3 bases: TGTGCCAGCAGTATTGGACTCCGGATGAACACTGAAGCTTTCTTT. This codes for CASSIGLRMNTEAFF.

This clonotype appeared many times. The rearrangement joins TRBV15 to TRBJ2-5; perhaps TRBD2 as D (5 bases). Germline V lookup: CDR1 LNHNV, CDR2 YYDKDF (reference sequence). CDR3 length: 13 amino acids. Trimming cost V 8 bases and J 2 bases, with 12 bases left between them. Here the CDR3 reads CATGLGAQETQYF. In DNA form, the CDR3 reads TGTGCCACCGGGTTGGGAGCTCAAGAGACCCAGTACTTC.

This clonotype appeared many times. The J gene is TRBJ1-2, the V gene TRBV28, with 8 bases lining up with TRBD1. The ends lost 3 bases at V and 7 bases at J; junction bases unmatched: 7. This CDR3 is 14 amino acids long. The germline V gene encodes CDR1 MDHEN and CDR2 SYDVKM. The CDR3 region is CASSFQDREGGYTF. The CDR3 bases are TGTGCCAGCAGTTTTCAGGACAGGGAGGGTGGCTACACCTTC.

Ten or more counts support this clonotype. The chain links TRBV9 to TRBJ2-7, with TRBD2 identical over 7 bases. The CDR3 loop spans 15 amino acids. Unmatched junction bases numbered 3, after V lost 0 bases and J lost 0 bases. CDR1 and CDR2 (germline): SGDLS, YYNGEE. Here the CDR3 reads CASSVGLADSYEQYF. The CDR3 nucleotides are TGTGCCAGCAGCGTAGGCCTAGCGGACTCCTACGAGCAGTACTTC. Supplemented by reference TRBV9 and TRBJ2-7, the full variable domain reads DSGVTQTPKHLITATGQRVTLRCSPRSGDLSVYWYQQSLDQGLQFLIQYYNGEERAKGNILERFSAQQFPDLHSELNLSSLELGDSALYFCASSVGLADSYEQYFGPGTRLTVT.